Below, 7 T cell receptor beta chains from the same sample are listed, as sequenced in a study of T cell responses to AZD1222 COVID-19 vaccine. Sequenced by immunoSEQ multiplex PCR; TCRdb stores in-frame clones only, minus some. The sample lists about 140,000 clones, roughly 92% seen once, with roughly 5.1% in the top ten. The sequences come from peripheral blood, collected on day 0 of AZD1222 vaccination. The receptors were gathered from an adult in good health.

Remarks on this clone: Other DNA sequences from this sample encode an identical CDR3 as well. DNA for the CDR3: TGTGCCACCAGTGACCCGAATCAGCCCCAGCATTTT. It is translated as CATSDPNQPQHF. V usage is TRBV24-1 and J usage is TRBJ1-5, with D unclear. The V gene's germline CDR1 is KGHDR and CDR2 SFDVKD. CDR3 size: 12 residues. Trimming cost V 4 bases and J 4 bases, with 4 bases left between them.

This chain uses TRBV10-3 with TRBJ2-3, with D possibly matching TRBD2 (6 bases). Looked up from germline, CDR1 is ENHRY and CDR2 is SYGVKD. Trimming shortened V by 6 bases and J by 2 bases, and 12 bases separated the two germline ends. This CDR3 contains 14 residues. The CDR3 here is CAISLSGYTDTQYF. The CDR3 DNA is TGTGCCATCAGCCTTAGCGGTTACACAGATACGCAGTATTTT.

This sequence joins TRBV4-2 and TRBJ1-4, with 8 bases lining up with TRBD1. Germline V CDR1 and CDR2: LGHNA, YNFKEQ. V was pared by 6 bases and J by 8 bases, with 11 bases of the junction left unmatched. This CDR3 comprises 15 residues. The CDR3 nucleotides read TGTGCCAGCAGTCGTTCCGGGACAGGAGGGGAAAAACTGTTTTTT. Its protein is CASSRSGTGGEKLFF.

This clone has a single count. The J gene is TRBJ1-1, the V gene TRBV27; unclear D gene. The germline V gene has CDR1 MNHEY and CDR2 SMNVEV (reference sequence). V dropped 4 bases and J dropped 1 base, with 7 bases sitting between them. The CDR3 is 13 residues long. As DNA, the CDR3 is TGTGCCAGCAGTTGGCAGGAGAACACTGAAGCTTTCTTT. This sequence encodes CASSWQENTEAFF.

The J gene is TRBJ2-7, the V gene TRBV18; D could derive from TRBD1 or TRBD2 (5 bases each). Germline V gene sequence: CDR1 KGHSH, CDR2 LQKENI. Trimming shortened V by 3 bases and J by 6 bases, and 15 bases separated the two germline ends. The CDR3 is 14 residues long. The CDR3 nucleotides are TGTGCCAGCTCACCGGAGAGGGGCCTCCCCGAGCAGTACTTC. Translation: CASSPERGLPEQYF.

The sample holds a few counts of this clone. The chain has TRBV24-1 and TRBJ2-1; 7 bases fit TRBD1. Germline CDR1 KGHDR, CDR2 SFDVKD. The CDR3 consists of 15 residues. V was pared by 4 bases and J by 0 bases, with 2 bases of the junction left unmatched. Here the CDR3 reads CATSEGQSSYNEQFF. The CDR3 DNA sequence: TGTGCCACCAGTGAGGGACAGAGCTCCTACAATGAGCAGTTCTTC.

The chain is built from TRBV28 and TRBJ1-4, with 9 bases identical to TRBD1. Germline V gene data show CDR1 as MDHEN and CDR2 as SYDVKM. The CDR3 is 16 residues long. The trim removed 5 bases at V and 6 bases at J, leaving 10 bases unmatched. CDR3 in DNA: TGTGCCAGCAGTCCCCGCACAGGGGGCGGAGATGAAAAACTGTTTTTT. This encodes CASSPRTGGGDEKLFF.